The rows below give T cell receptor beta chains drawn from one sample of a study of T cell clones after liver transplantation. Here immunoSEQ multiplex PCR was the method, and the copy in TCRdb shows in-frame clones only, minus some. The sample has 70,000 to 95,000 clones, 83% seen once. Sequenced here: CD4+ T cells from blood, sampled at the 22-month timepoint. The receptors stem from a human patient who received a liver transplant. Some T cells may trace back to the graft donor. Both conserved end residues are part of each CDR3. Clone size, where shown, is once, few, many, or a class for clones that have expanded.

>TRBV7-2|once
CASSLGHLGNYEQYF
>TRBV6-5|.
CASSYSQGLSGNTIYF
>TRBV27|few
CASSFTSGSAFF
>TRBV6-6|.
CASSYSSGGEQFF
>TRBV7-3|.
CASSSQGDPSGVDGYTF
>TRBV18|.
CASSQPGSKSYEQYF
>TRBV29-1|.
CSVKEGQGAIDWTNEKLFF
>TRBV7-9|.
CASSPPFKRAGDNEQFF
>TRBV25-1|.
CASSEVAGGGSGYTF
>TRBV19|.
CASSPADGSSYNEQFF
>TRBV5-4|.
CASSLEGANYGYTF
>TRBV7-2|few
CASSLGGREQYF
>TRBV15|.
CATSAGGGTDTQYF
>TRBV7-3|.
CASSPQWGGGKETQYF
>TRBV15|.
CATSRSGAGTVYGYTF
>TRBV5-1|.
CASSSPGTPVEFGSTDTQYF
>TRBV7-3|.
CASSLYQGANIQYF
>TRBV6-5|.
CASRVQGASTDTQYF
>TRBV7-2|once
CASSLGGTGRSQPQHF
>TRBV4-3|.
CASSPQPGGGNSPLHF
>TRBV19|.
CASRAEGTGRRETQYF
>TRBV9|.
CASSKDILETQYF
>TRBV28|.
CASKTLELRFF
>TRBV7-3|.
CASSLKGVGNTEAFF
>TRBV2|.
CASGRFSPGQGPTDTQYF
>TRBV7-9|.
CATEGEGQPQHF
>TRBV10-2|.
CASSEPGTPTNEKLFF
>TRBV6-6|once
CASSFSGEGTYEQYF
>TRBV2|.
CASADRSETYEQYF
>TRBV9|.
CASSASAGGLPYNEQFF
>TRBV9|few
CASSPGLAVLNEQFF
>TRBV7-2|.
CASSLGTSVIAKNIQYF
>TRBV18|.
CASSPRMILQENNSPLHF
>TRBV19|.
CASSPTGGSSGANVLTF
>TRBV6-1|.
CASTPMVGEGQPQHF
>TRBV20-1|.
CSATQVQEQFF
>TRBV7-3|.
CASSSRPRGRIDGELFF
>TRBV5-1|.
CATIDRGRQPQHF
>TRBV6-6|.
CASGTPDRASYEQYF
>TRBV10-3|.
CAISAASGSYEQYF
>TRBV10-2|few
CASSEGGERGQYF
>TRBV14|.
CASSHTSGYQETQYF
>TRBV5-3|.
CARSLQGCFTEAFF